The table lists the clone carrying this T cell receptor (beta chain) with many counts. Its antigen is unknown. Germline-derived CDR1 and CDR2 are KGHDR and SFDVKD. The V and J ends lost 9 bases and 5 bases respectively, with 21 bases between them. The CDR3 has 15 amino acids. These data originate in a study of early T cells in non-severe SARS-CoV-2 infection. Looking at the study overall: Sequencing used unsorted whole-blood bulk RNA, so chains lack pairing. Overall study results and limits: The study's VDJdb matching favored anti-spike CD8 responses and missed private and CD4 specificities.

cDNA molecules, individually, were tagged with unique molecular identifiers. MiXCR, applied by TCRdb to the 5' RACE reads, yields one record per CDR3 protein. The table includes about 60,000 distinct CDR3 sequences, around 5.6% detected once. Source material: whole blood. The sequence derives from an adult who was a healthcare worker with PCR-confirmed SARS-CoV-2 infection or an uninfected control (not recorded which). This rearrangement joins TRBV24-1 to TRBJ2-5; D might be TRBD1 or TRBD2, each matching 6 bases. CDR3 sequence reads: CATGSRQGRLETQYF. As DNA, the CDR3 is TGTGCCACCGGTTCCAGGCAGGGGAGGCTGGAGACCCAGTACTTC.